This T cell receptor beta chain was sequenced during a study of shared clonotypes between healthy human individuals. This CDR3 region has 14 residues. Trimming cost V 4 bases and J 0 bases; bases outside gene matches: 2. Germline values: CDR1 SGHAT, CDR2 FQNNGV. The assay was immunoSEQ multiplex PCR, and TCRdb's table has in-frame clones only and misses some. The sample includes millions of clones, over 85% of them seen just once. This receptor was identified in a man younger than 30 in good health. The chain combines TRBV11-2 with TRBJ1-1; 7 bases map to TRBD1. Sequencing used naive CD4+ T cells sorted from blood. Described subset: CD45RA+ positively selected. The CDR3 DNA sequence: TGTGCCAGCAGCTGGGGACAGATGAACACTGAAGCTTTCTTT. It translates to CASSWGQMNTEAFF.